This T cell receptor beta chain derives from a study of T cell changes during pregnancy in multiple sclerosis. The table came from immunoSEQ multiplex PCR; TCRdb's copy has only in-frame clones and leaves some out. The sample shows some 31,000 clones, 80% to 90% of them seen only once. Germline CDR1 LNHNV, CDR2 YYDKDF (reference sequence). The V and J ends lost 0 bases and 4 bases respectively, with 9 bases between them. The CDR3 contains 14 residues. The clonotype comes from a female donor with multiple sclerosis, enrolled in a pregnancy study. This specimen consisted of CD8+ T cells from peripheral blood mononuclear cells, obtained in the second trimester of pregnancy. V and J are TRBV15 and TRBJ1-1; D is ambiguous. CDR3 loop: CATSREGEVTEAFF. CDR3 bases: TGTGCCACCAGCAGAGAGGGAGAGGTCACTGAAGCTTTCTTT.